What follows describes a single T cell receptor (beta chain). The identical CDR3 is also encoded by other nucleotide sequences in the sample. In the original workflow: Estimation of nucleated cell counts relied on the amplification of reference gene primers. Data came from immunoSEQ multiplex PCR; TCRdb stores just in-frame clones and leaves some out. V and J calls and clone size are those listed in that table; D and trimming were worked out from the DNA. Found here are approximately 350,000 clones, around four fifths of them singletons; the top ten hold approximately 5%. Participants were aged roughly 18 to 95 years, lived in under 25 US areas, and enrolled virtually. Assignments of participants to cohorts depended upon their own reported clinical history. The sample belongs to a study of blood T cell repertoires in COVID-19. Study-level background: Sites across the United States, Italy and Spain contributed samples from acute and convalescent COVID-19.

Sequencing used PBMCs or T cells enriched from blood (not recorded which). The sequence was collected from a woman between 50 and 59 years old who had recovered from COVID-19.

CDR3: CAWSDRGDQPQHF. In nucleotides, the CDR3 is TGTGCCTGGAGTGACAGGGGTGATCAGCCCCAGCATTTT. The J gene is TRBJ1-5, the V gene TRBV30, with 7 bases aligning to TRBD1. Germline CDR1 and CDR2: GTSNPN and SVGIG (reference sequence). Trimming at V came to 1 base and at J to 5 bases, leaving 2 bases not matched to a gene. The CDR3 runs 13 residues. Filled out from reference TRBV30 and TRBJ1-5, the complete variable domain reads SQTIHQWPATLVQPVGSPLSLECTVEGTSNPNLYWYRQAAGRGLQLLFYSVGIGQISSEVPQNLSASRPQDRQFILSSKKLLLSDSGFYLCAWSDRGDQPQHFGDGTRLSIL.